These T cell receptor beta chains were read from a single sample in a study of T-cell memory formation after mild COVID-19. TCRdb analysed the 5' RACE reads with MiXCR anew, one entry per CDR3 protein. The sample lists about 470,000 distinct CDR3 sequences; roughly 23% were seen once. The sequenced sample was PBMCs or a T cell subset sorted from them (not recorded which). These receptors all come from an adult woman who had mild COVID-19 (a few samples of this study predate the infection). Cell type and time point are not known. Both conserved end residues are part of each CDR3. The D gene is left open where the match is weak. Size values are once, few and many counts, or a class for expanded clones, and some rows have none.

V	D	size	J	DNA	CDR3
TRBV3-1	TRBD2	few	TRBJ2-3	TGTGCCAGCAGCCGGACTAGCGGGGAAAGCACAGATACGCAGTATTTT	CASSRTSGESTDTQYF
TRBV24-1	TRBD1	few	TRBJ2-7	TGTGCCACCAGTGCCGCGACAGGGCGCTACGAGCAGTACTTC	CATSAATGRYEQYF
TRBV5-1	TRBD2	.	TRBJ2-1	TGCGCCAGCAGCTTGGTTGGGATGGCTAGCGGGGGGGCCGGCAATGAGCAGTTCTTC	CASSLVGMASGGAGNEQFF
TRBV24-1	.	.	TRBJ2-5	TGTGCCACCAGTGAGCCACCTCAAGAGACCCAGTACTTC	CATSEPPQETQYF
TRBV27	TRBD1	few	TRBJ2-7	TGTGCCAGCAGTCCCAATCACTTTGGACAGGGGATAGTCTACGAGCAGTACTTC	CASSPNHFGQGIVYEQYF
TRBV10-3	.	few	TRBJ2-3	TGTGCCATCAGTGACTTACAGGGTACAGATACGCAGTATTTT	CAISDLQGTDTQYF
TRBV6-1	.	.	TRBJ1-5	TGTGCCAGCACCCTAGAGATGACAGCTTATCAGCCCCAGCATTTT	CASTLEMTAYQPQHF
TRBV29-1	TRBD2	many	TRBJ2-3	TGCAGCGCATTCGCCGGCACTAGCGGCGGCACAGATACGCAGTATTTT	CSAFAGTSGGTDTQYF
TRBV20-1	.	.	TRBJ1-5	TGCAGTGCTAGAGCCCGGACAGTGGGCCAACAGCCCCAGCATTTT	CSARARTVGQQPQHF
TRBV13	TRBD2	.	TRBJ2-5	TGTGCCAGCAGCCTGAAGGGACTAGGACTTCAAGAGACCCAGTACTTC	CASSLKGLGLQETQYF
TRBV11-2	.	few	TRBJ2-1	TGTGCCAGCAGCTTAGAGGTCGTGCCCTACAATGAGCAGTTCTTC	CASSLEVVPYNEQFF
TRBV11-2	TRBD2	once	TRBJ2-1	TGTGCCAGCAGCTTCGGACTAGCTACTTATGAGCAGTTCTTC	CASSFGLATYEQFF
TRBV29-1	.	.	TRBJ2-5	TGCAGCGTTGAGGGGCAGGTGGAGACCCAGTACTTC	CSVEGQVETQYF
TRBV6-5	.	few	TRBJ1-3	TGTGCCAGCAGCCCCGATGGAAACACCATATATTTT	CASSPDGNTIYF
TRBV28	TRBD2	.	TRBJ2-7	TGTGCCAGCAGTCTATCAACCATAGCGGGAGGGGGGATCCACGAGCAGTACTTC	CASSLSTIAGGGIHEQYF
TRBV4-1	TRBD2	.	TRBJ2-5	TGCGCCAGCAGCCAAGATGCAAGCGGGGGGGCTGTTCAAGAGACCCAGTACTTC	CASSQDASGGAVQETQYF
TRBV12-3/TRBV12-4	.	.	TRBJ1-1	TGTGCCAGCAGTCTACGACAGACAATGAACACTGAAGCTTTCTTT	CASSLRQTMNTEAFF
TRBV10-3	.	.	TRBJ2-2	TGTGCCATCAGTGACCCCGGGACCACGAACACCGGGGAGCTGTTTTTT	CAISDPGTTNTGELFF
TRBV7-9	TRBD2	few	TRBJ2-1	TGTGCCAGCAGCCCCGACGTAGCGGGAGTCTATGAGCAGTTCTTC	CASSPDVAGVYEQFF
TRBV15	TRBD2	.	TRBJ2-1	TGTGCCACCAGCGGTCCAGCGGGAGGGCGGAATGAGCAGTTCTTC	CATSGPAGGRNEQFF
TRBV12-3/TRBV12-4	TRBD2	once	TRBJ2-3	TGTGCCAGCGGGGGACTAGCGGGAGGCACAGATACGCAGTATTTT	CASGGLAGGTDTQYF
TRBV19	.	.	TRBJ2-7	TGTGCCAGTAGTATATGGGGCCGGGAGCAGTACTTC	CASSIWGREQYF
TRBV20-1	TRBD1	.	TRBJ2-3	TGCAGTGCTAGGGGACAGGGAGTCGGTACGGACGGCACAGATACGCAGTATTTT	CSARGQGVGTDGTDTQYF
TRBV4-1	.	.	TRBJ2-7	TGCGCCAGCAGCCAAGGTTCAGCAGGGGGGCTCCTCTACGAGCAGTACTTC	CASSQGSAGGLLYEQYF
TRBV29-1	TRBD1	.	TRBJ2-4	TGCAGCGTGGGGACAGGGACGGGCATTCAGTACTTC	CSVGTGTGIQYF
TRBV2	TRBD1	many	TRBJ1-4	TGTGCCAGCAGGGAGACAGGGCCACTTGAAAAACTGTTTTTT	CASRETGPLEKLFF
TRBV7-8	TRBD2	few	TRBJ2-7	TGTGCCAGCAGCCTGACTAGCGGGGCCGCCTACGAGCAGTACTTC	CASSLTSGAAYEQYF
TRBV20-1	TRBD1	few	TRBJ2-5	TGCAGTGCTAGAGATTCTTCGCAGGGGGCCGGGGGGACCCAGTACTTC	CSARDSSQGAGGTQYF
TRBV5-1	TRBD1	.	TRBJ1-2	TGCGCCAGCGGACAGGGTAACTATGGCTACACCTTC	CASGQGNYGYTF
TRBV7-8	TRBD2	.	TRBJ2-1	TGTGCCAGCAGCTTAGTCGGGGGGATGCTGGTCGATGAGCAGTTCTTC	CASSLVGGMLVDEQFF
TRBV5-6	.	.	TRBJ2-7	TGTGCCAGCAGCCCCGTCAGCTCCTACGAGCAGTACTTC	CASSPVSSYEQYF
TRBV7-8	TRBD2	few	TRBJ2-3	TGTGCCAGCAGACTGATTAGCGGGATTTCCACAGATACGCAGTATTTT	CASRLISGISTDTQYF
TRBV7-9	.	.	TRBJ1-1	TGTGCCAGCAGCCCATCTGTCCCTAACACTGAAGCTTTCTTT	CASSPSVPNTEAFF
TRBV20-1	.	once	TRBJ1-1	TGCAGTGAGGGACATATGAACACTGAAGCTTTCTTT	CSEGHMNTEAFF
TRBV20-1	TRBD1	few	TRBJ2-7	TGCAGTGCAAACAGGGGGAAAACCTACGAGCAGTACTTC	CSANRGKTYEQYF
TRBV3-1	.	few	TRBJ2-1	TGTGCCAGCAGCCAAGTAGGAGGGCAGTTCTTC	CASSQVGGQFF
TRBV10-3	TRBD2	few	TRBJ2-3	TGTGCCATCAGTTCTAGCGGGGGGACAGATACGCAGTATTTT	CAISSSGGTDTQYF
TRBV6-6	TRBD1	few	TRBJ2-7	TGTGCCAGCAGTTACTCGGGGGTTAGACAGGGGACGACCTACGAGCAGTACTTC	CASSYSGVRQGTTYEQYF
TRBV9	.	once	TRBJ2-1	TGTGCCAGCAGCGGACCCGAGCGAGGTTCCAATGAGCAGTTCTTC	CASSGPERGSNEQFF
TRBV7-6	.	few	TRBJ2-2	TGTGCCAGCAGCTTCCCGAGGGGGGAACAGGGAACCGGGGAGCTGTTTTTT	CASSFPRGEQGTGELFF
TRBV24-1	TRBD1	.	TRBJ2-1	TGTGCCACCAGTGACCAGGGACAGGGGTACGAGCAGTTCTTC	CATSDQGQGYEQFF
TRBV20-1	TRBD2	.	TRBJ2-1	TGCAGTGCGCCCGGGACTAGCGGGGGGGCAGGATATGAGCAGTTCTTC	CSAPGTSGGAGYEQFF
TRBV20-1	.	.	TRBJ1-5	TGCAGTGCTAGACAGGGAGATCAGCCCCAGCATTTT	CSARQGDQPQHF
TRBV6-2/TRBV6-3	.	few	TRBJ2-1	TGTGCCACGGTAGGGAACCGGGAAGGGAGCTCCTACAATGAGCAGTTCTTC	CATVGNREGSSYNEQFF
TRBV20-1	.	.	TRBJ1-1	TGCAGTGCTAGGCCGGGGGCCGAGGGAACTGAAGCTTTCTTT	CSARPGAEGTEAFF
TRBV30	TRBD2	.	TRBJ2-7	TGTGCCTGGAGTAGCGGGGCCTACGAGCAGTACTTC	CAWSSGAYEQYF
TRBV6-2/TRBV6-3	TRBD1	few	TRBJ2-3	TGTGCCAGCAGTCGACAGGGGGCGCAATCAGATACGCAGTATTTT	CASSRQGAQSDTQYF
TRBV5-4	.	few	TRBJ1-2	TGTGCCAGCAGCTCTTTCGCCTATGGCTACACCTTC	CASSSFAYGYTF
TRBV7-3	.	few	TRBJ2-1	TGTGCCAGCAGCTTAATGGGAGGTGTAGTTAATGAGCAGTTCTTC	CASSLMGGVVNEQFF
TRBV5-6	.	few	TRBJ2-7	TGTGCCAGCAGCTTAATAAATTACGAGCAGTACTTC	CASSLINYEQYF
TRBV20-1	.	.	TRBJ1-1	TGCAGTGCTAGGTACGGGGTCCTGAACACTGAAGCTTTCTTT	CSARYGVLNTEAFF